The 12 T cell receptor beta chains below were found in one sample sequenced in a study of blood T cell repertoires in COVID-19. Using immunoSEQ multiplex PCR, the repertoire was profiled, and TCRdb retains in-frame clones only, with some absent. The repertoire includes 300,000 to 350,000 clones, 85% to 90% of them detected once, and roughly 2.8% sits in the top ten. The sample comprised peripheral blood. These TCRs come from a woman aged 25 to 39 with COVID-19, enrolled during active disease.

In DNA form, the CDR3 reads TGCAGCGTTGAACCAGCGGGGAATGAGCAGTTCTTC. Translating gives CSVEPAGNEQFF. This rearrangement joins TRBV29-1 to TRBJ2-1; 7 positions match TRBD2. Germline lookup yields CDR1 SQVTM and CDR2 ANQGSEA. This CDR3 region has 12 residues. The J segment lost 7 bases and the V segment lost 2 bases, leaving 2 bases of the junction unmatched.

This clone was seen a single time. The V call is TRBV2, the J call TRBJ1-6, with 8 positions matching TRBD1. J gave up 8 bases and V 2 bases, and 5 bases lay outside the gene matches. The germline V gene encodes CDR1 SNHLY and CDR2 FYNNEI. The CDR3 contains 15 residues. The CDR3 sequence: CASSEPDRAYSPLHF. The CDR3 region has the DNA TGTGCCAGCAGTGAACCGGACAGGGCATATTCACCCCTCCACTTT. Full variable domain (outside the CDR3, taken from reference TRBV2 and TRBJ1-6): EPEVTQTPSHQVTQMGQEVILRCVPISNHLYFYWYRQILGQKVEFLVSFYNNEISEKSEIFDDQFSVERPDGSNFTLKIRSTKLEDSAMYFCASSEPDRAYSPLHFGNGTRLTVT.

V gene TRBV10-2 combines with J gene TRBJ2-3; 8 nucleotides agree with TRBD2. Germline assignment: CDR1 WSHSY and CDR2 SAAADI. CDR3 length: 15 amino acids. V lost 6 bases, J lost 2 bases, and 7 bases stayed unmatched. In nucleotides, the CDR3 is TGCGCCAGCAGGGGGGGACTAGGGGTCACAGATACGCAGTATTTT. Protein sequence: CASRGGLGVTDTQYF.

V usage is TRBV2 and J usage is TRBJ1-6; D is undetermined. The CDR3 is made up of 11 amino acids. Germline CDR1 reads SNHLY; CDR2 reads FYNNEI. Trimming took 7 bases from V and 6 from J, leaving 4 bases between them. CDR3 sequence (DNA): TGTGCCAGCATGAGTAATTCACCCCTCCACTTT. Translation gives CASMSNSPLHF.

The V gene is TRBV10-3, the J gene TRBJ1-2, with D unclear. The CDR3 spans 13 residues. V was clipped by 4 bases and J by 2 bases, with 8 bases between them. CDR1 is ENHRY and CDR2 is SYGVKD in the germline V gene. The CDR3 DNA follows: TGTGCCATCAGTGGGGGAGCGAACTATGGCTACACCTTC. Encoded protein: CAISGGANYGYTF.

This clone was seen more than once but under ten times. V and J are TRBV6-1 and TRBJ2-2; D might be TRBD1 (6 bases). Trimming removed 2 bases from V and 1 base from J, with 11 bases in between. The CDR3 extends over 16 amino acids. The germline CDR1 and CDR2 sequences are MNHNS and SASEGT. The DNA of the CDR3 is TGTGCCAGCAGTGAAATCCCGGGACAGAACACCGGGGAGCTGTTTTTT. Translated, it gives CASSEIPGQNTGELFF.

The J gene is TRBJ2-3, the V gene TRBV20-1; TRBD1 matches at 8 bases. V was clipped by 5 bases and J by 2 bases; unmatched bases: 12. This CDR3 contains 16 residues. Germline-derived CDR1 and CDR2 are DFQATT and SNEGSKA (reference sequence). The CDR3 loop is CSARGQGGLYTDTQYF. Written as DNA, the CDR3 is TGCAGTGCTCGTGGACAGGGAGGTTTATACACAGATACGCAGTATTTT.

This chain joins TRBV24-1 and TRBJ1-6; TRBD1 matches 7 bases. Germline V lookup: CDR1 KGHDR, CDR2 SFDVKD. V shed 5 bases and J 13 bases; nucleotides not matched to a gene: 4. The CDR3 is made up of 12 amino acids. The CDR3 spells CATSAQTGPLHF. The CDR3 DNA reads TGTGCCACCAGTGCTCAGACAGGGCCCCTCCACTTT.

V is TRBV7-9 and J is TRBJ2-5; TRBD2 agrees at 12 bases. The ends lost 5 bases at V and 0 bases at J; junction bases unmatched: 4. The CDR3 extends over 16 amino acids. Germline values: CDR1 SEHNR, CDR2 FQNEAQ (reference sequence). The CDR3 is CASSPGLAGNQETQYF. The CDR3 coding sequence is TGTGCCAGCAGCCCCGGACTAGCGGGAAACCAAGAGACCCAGTACTTC.

This chain connects TRBV5-1 to TRBJ2-1; D might be TRBD1 (6 bases). This CDR3 has 15 amino acids. Germline CDR1 reads SGHRS; CDR2 reads YFSETQ. V lost 0 bases, J lost 7 bases, and 14 bases lay in between. The CDR3 DNA reads TGCGCCAGCAGCTTGGAAGGGACAAGGGGGAATGAGCAGTTCTTC. Translating gives CASSLEGTRGNEQFF.

This clone appeared a few times. This rearrangement joins TRBV19 to TRBJ1-3, with D tentatively TRBD1 (5 bases). CDR1 and CDR2 (germline): LNHDA, SQIVND (reference sequence). Trimming removed 4 bases at V and 0 bases at J, with 16 bases between. CDR3 length: 17 amino acids. CDR3 region: CASSRYRSPSSGNTIYF. The CDR3 DNA follows: TGTGCCAGTAGTAGATACAGGAGTCCCAGCTCTGGAAACACCATATATTTT.

The chain recombines TRBV9 with TRBJ2-3, with TRBD1 matching 7 bases. The CDR3 consists of 13 residues. J gave up 5 bases and V 4 bases, and 4 bases lay outside the gene matches. CDR1 SGDLS and CDR2 YYNGEE come from the germline V gene. CDR3 region: CASSPTGVDTQYF. The CDR3 nucleotides read TGTGCCAGCAGCCCAACAGGGGTAGATACGCAGTATTTT.